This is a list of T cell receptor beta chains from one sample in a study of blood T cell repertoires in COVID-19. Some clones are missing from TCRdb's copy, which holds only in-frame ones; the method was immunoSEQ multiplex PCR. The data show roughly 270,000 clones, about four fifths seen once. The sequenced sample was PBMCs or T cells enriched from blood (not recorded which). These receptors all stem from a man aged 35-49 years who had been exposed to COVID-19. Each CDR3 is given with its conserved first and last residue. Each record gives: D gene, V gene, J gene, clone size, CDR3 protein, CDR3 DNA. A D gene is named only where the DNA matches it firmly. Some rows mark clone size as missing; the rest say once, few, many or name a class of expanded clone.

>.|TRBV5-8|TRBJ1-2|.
CASSLGGVRGYTF
TGTGCCAGCAGCTTGGGGGGAGTACGTGGCTACACCTTC
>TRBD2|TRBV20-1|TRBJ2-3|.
CASGRPDTQYF
TGCGCCAGCGGGAGGCCAGATACGCAGTATTTT
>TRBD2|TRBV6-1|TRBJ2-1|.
CASSEERGGSRNEQFF
TGTGCCAGCAGTGAAGAGCGAGGCGGGAGTCGTAATGAGCAGTTCTTC
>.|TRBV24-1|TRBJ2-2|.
CATSYSGFRTGELFF
TGTGCCACCAGTTACAGCGGGTTTCGCACCGGGGAGCTGTTTTTT
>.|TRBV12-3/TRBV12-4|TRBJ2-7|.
CASSFSGSAEQYF
TGTGCCAGCAGTTTTTCGGGGTCCGCCGAGCAGTACTTC
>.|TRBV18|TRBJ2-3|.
CASSPSRTSGTQYF
TGTGCCAGCTCACCATCCCGAACGTCCGGTACGCAGTATTTT
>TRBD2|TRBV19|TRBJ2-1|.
CASSLAGTSGNNEQFF
TGTGCCAGTAGTCTAGCCGGGACTAGCGGGAACAATGAGCAGTTCTTC
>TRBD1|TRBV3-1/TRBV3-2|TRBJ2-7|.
CASTPGQGYEQYF
TGTGCCAGCACCCCGGGACAGGGTTACGAGCAGTACTTC
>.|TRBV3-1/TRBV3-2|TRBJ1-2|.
CASSQGTEYGYTF
TGTGCCAGCAGCCAAGGAACCGAGTATGGCTACACCTTC
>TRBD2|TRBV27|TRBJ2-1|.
CASSFLASGSYNEQFF
TGTGCCAGCAGTTTCTTGGCTAGCGGGAGTTACAATGAGCAGTTCTTC
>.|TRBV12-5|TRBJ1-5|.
CAGGGGSNQPQHF
TGTGCTGGGGGAGGGGGAAGCAATCAGCCCCAGCATTTT
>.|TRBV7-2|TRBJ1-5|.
CASRVDRNQPQHF
TGTGCCAGCAGGGTGGACAGAAATCAGCCCCAGCATTTT
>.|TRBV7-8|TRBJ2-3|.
CASSLLAGSDTQYF
TGTGCCAGCAGCTTACTGGCGGGGTCAGATACGCAGTATTTT
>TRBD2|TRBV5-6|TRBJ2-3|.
CASSRSILAATDTQYF
TGTGCCAGCAGCCGAAGTATACTAGCGGCTACAGATACGCAGTATTTT
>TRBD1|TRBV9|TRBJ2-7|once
CASSPSQGVPGQGVYEQYF
TGTGCCAGCAGCCCATCACAAGGGGTACCGGGACAGGGGGTCTACGAGCAGTACTTC
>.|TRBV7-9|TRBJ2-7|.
CASTSGSGSYEQYF
TGTGCCAGCACCTCCGGGAGCGGCTCCTACGAGCAGTACTTC
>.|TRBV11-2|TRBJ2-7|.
CASSLDRPGVSYEQYF
TGTGCCAGCAGCTTAGATCGCCCCGGTGTGTCGTACGAGCAGTACTTC
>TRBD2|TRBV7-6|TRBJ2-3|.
CASSLSSAGVTDTQYF
TGTGCCAGCAGCTTATCTTCGGCGGGAGTCACAGATACGCAGTATTTT